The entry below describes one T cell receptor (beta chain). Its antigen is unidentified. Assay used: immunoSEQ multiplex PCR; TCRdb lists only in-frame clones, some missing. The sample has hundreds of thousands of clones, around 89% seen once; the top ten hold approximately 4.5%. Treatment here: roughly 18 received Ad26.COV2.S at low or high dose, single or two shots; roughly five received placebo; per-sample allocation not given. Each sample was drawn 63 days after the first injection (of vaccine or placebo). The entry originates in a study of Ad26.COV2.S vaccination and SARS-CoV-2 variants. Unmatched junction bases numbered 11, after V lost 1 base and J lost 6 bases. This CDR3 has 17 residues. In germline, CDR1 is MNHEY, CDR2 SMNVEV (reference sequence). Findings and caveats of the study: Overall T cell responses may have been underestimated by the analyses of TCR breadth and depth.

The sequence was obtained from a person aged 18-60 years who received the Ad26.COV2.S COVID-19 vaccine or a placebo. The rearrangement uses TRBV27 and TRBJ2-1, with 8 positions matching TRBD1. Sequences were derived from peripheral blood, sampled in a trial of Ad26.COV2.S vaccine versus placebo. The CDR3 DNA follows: TGTGCCAGCAGTTTATTAAGGACAGGGACGAGGATCAATGAGCAGTTCTTC. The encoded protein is CASSLLRTGTRINEQFF.